This T cell receptor beta chain was observed in a study of tumor and adjacent non-tumor tissue in lung cancer. Study context: The patients, roughly 10 men and about five women, were about 31 to 76 with stage I to III disease. Each sample yielded around 4.2 million productive TCRbeta reads on average.

No cell sorting was done before RNA was extracted from the tissue. This CDR3 is built from 14 residues. A modified ARM-PCR protocol with three rounds of nested PCR amplified TCRbeta. TCRdb reanalysed the multiplex PCR reads using MiXCR and keeps one entry per CDR3 protein. The sample has about 75,000 distinct CDR3 sequences, over 75% seen once; the top ten hold roughly 12%. About this clonotype itself: A read error may produce the germline difference seen at one junction end.

Sequencing used lung tumor tissue. This receptor was identified in a woman in her forties or fifties with non-small cell lung cancer. The chain is built from TRBV12-3 or TRBV12-4 and TRBJ2-7; D is unresolved. Here the CDR3 DNA reads TGTGCCAGCAGCCCCTTGGACGGAGCCTATGAGCAGTACTTC. Translation: CASSPLDGAYEQYF.